These 4 T cell receptor beta chains share one sample of origin, sequenced in a study of blood T cell repertoires in COVID-19. Libraries were prepared by immunoSEQ multiplex PCR; TCRdb keeps only in-frame clonotypes and omits some of them. In the table there are about 28,000 clones, roughly nine tenths of which are singletons. Material: peripheral blood. These receptors all come from a human donor in a cohort sampled during active COVID-19.

The chain employs TRBV13 and TRBJ2-1; TRBD2 is a possible D gene (6 bases). Between the trimmed V and J ends, which lost 3 bases and 0 bases, there was a span of 9 bases. CDR3 size: 15 residues. CDR1 is PRHDT, CDR2 FYEKMQ, per germline (reference sequence). The DNA of the CDR3 is TGTGCCAGCAGCTTGGCGGGACTCTCCTACAATGAGCAGTTCTTC. It translates to CASSLAGLSYNEQFF.

CDR3 sequence reads: CAISESFSLNYGYTF. CDR3 sequence (DNA): TGTGCCATCAGTGAGTCCTTCAGTTTGAACTATGGCTACACCTTC. The gene calls are TRBV10-3 and TRBJ1-2; unclear D gene. V was clipped by 0 bases and J by 2 bases, with 10 bases between them. In germline, CDR1 is ENHRY, CDR2 SYGVKD. The CDR3 sequence is 15 residues long.

The chain uses TRBV9 and TRBJ1-5; D is unclear. The CDR3 sequence is 15 residues long. Germline lookup yields CDR1 SGDLS and CDR2 YYNGEE. V was trimmed by 0 bases and J by 0 bases, leaving 7 bases between them. The CDR3 spells CASSVGPISNQPQHF. DNA for the CDR3: TGTGCCAGCAGCGTAGGTCCCATTAGCAATCAGCCCCAGCATTTT.

The chain couples TRBV9 to TRBJ2-7, with 8 bases lining up with TRBD2. The germline V gene has CDR1 SGDLS and CDR2 YYNGEE. The V and J ends lost 0 bases and 7 bases, in that order; junction bases with no gene match: 9. This CDR3 has 15 amino acids. CDR3 DNA: TGTGCCAGCAGCGTAGCCGGGGGGGGCCGGGAAGAGCAGTACTTC. It specifies CASSVAGGGREEQYF.